The 24 T cell receptor beta chains in this list originate from one sample, sequenced in a study of PD-L1 blockade in urothelial cancer. Repertoires were generated with immunoSEQ multiplex PCR, while TCRdb's copy carries only in-frame clones and drops some. The sample gives tens of thousands of clones, roughly 84% of which show up once; 5.5% to 7.5% is in the top ten. The starting material was PBMCs, obtained around atezolizumab (anti-PD-L1) treatment. These receptors came from a man aged 35 to 55 with urothelial cancer.

The chain uses TRBV4-2 and TRBJ2-1; 9 bases map to TRBD2. Germline loops: CDR1 LGHNA, CDR2 YNFKEQ. V lost 0 bases and J lost 5; bases outside the gene matches: 11. The CDR3 spans 18 residues. The CDR3 spells CASSQDGTSYNMNNEQFF. The CDR3 coding sequence is TGTGCCAGCAGCCAAGACGGGACTAGCTATAACATGAACAATGAGCAGTTCTTC.

This clone occurred once. J is TRBJ2-1 and V is TRBV4-1, with TRBD2 as a possible D gene (7 bases). The CDR3 loop spans 16 amino acids. Germline V gene sequence: CDR1 MGHRA, CDR2 YSYEKL. V gave up 4 bases and J gave up 4 bases, with 17 bases separating them. The CDR3: CASSRGGGVSYNEQFF. The CDR3 nucleotides are TGCGCCAGCAGCCGCGGAGGGGGGGTTTCTTACAATGAGCAGTTCTTC.

This chain links TRBV6-5 with TRBJ1-1; D is unclear. Germline V gene sequence: CDR1 MNHEY, CDR2 SVGAGI. This CDR3 contains 11 residues. The germline V and J ends were trimmed by 6 bases and 1 base, with 3 bases remaining between them. The CDR3 sequence: CASRQNTEAFF. The CDR3 nucleotides read TGTGCCAGCAGACAGAACACTGAAGCTTTCTTT.

A single count supports this clone. This chain connects TRBV28 to TRBJ2-7, with 8 bases lining up with TRBD1. V gave up 4 bases and J gave up 2 bases; unmatched junction bases: 4. Germline assignment: CDR1 MDHEN and CDR2 SYDVKM. The CDR3 loop spans 14 amino acids. The CDR3 loop is CASSSGTGAYEQYF. The CDR3 coding sequence is TGTGCCAGCAGTTCGGGGACAGGAGCCTACGAGCAGTACTTC.

This clone appeared a few times. Compared with germline, one end of the junction differs, possibly owing to a read error. CDR3 in amino acids: CASSLGQSYGQYF. The CDR3 nucleotides are TGTGCCAGCAGCTTGGGACAGTCCTACGGGCAGTACTTC. This chain joins TRBV5-6 and TRBJ2-7, with D perhaps matching TRBD1 (5 bases). Germline V gene sequence: CDR1 SGHDT, CDR2 YYEEEE. The CDR3 sequence is 13 residues long.

The chain couples TRBV27 to TRBJ2-7, with D maybe TRBD1 (5 bases). Per the germline V gene, CDR1 is MNHEY and CDR2 is SMNVEV (reference sequence). The CDR3 has 14 amino acids. The ends were cut back, 4 bases at V and 2 bases at J, with 12 bases in the middle. The CDR3 is CASSWKGPTYEQYF. The CDR3 DNA sequence: TGTGCCAGCAGTTGGAAGGGGCCCACCTACGAGCAGTACTTC.

This chain uses TRBV6-5 with TRBJ2-7, with a tentative D call TRBD2 (6 bases). Trimming pared 4 bases from V and 0 bases from J, leaving 16 bases between. The germline CDR1 and CDR2 sequences are MNHEY and SVGAGI. The CDR3 extends over 16 amino acids. In DNA form, the CDR3 reads TGTGCCAGCAGTTCCCCCCGGGGGACCGACTCCTACGAGCAGTACTTC. Residues: CASSSPRGTDSYEQYF.

The rearrangement links TRBV5-4 to TRBJ2-1, with D hard to call. Germline CDR1 SGHNT, CDR2 YYREEE (reference sequence). V shed 2 bases and J shed 3 bases, with 9 bases lying between them. The CDR3 covers 14 residues. This chain's CDR3 is CASSLSGYYNEQFF. The CDR3 DNA follows: TGTGCCAGCAGCTTATCAGGATACTACAATGAGCAGTTCTTC.

V is TRBV7-3 and J is TRBJ1-1; D is perhaps TRBD1 (5 bases). Germline CDR1 reads SGHTA; CDR2 reads FQGTGA. Trimming stripped 3 bases from V and 4 bases from J, with 12 bases between. CDR3 length: 14 residues. The CDR3 sequence is CASSLEGNSTEAFF. The CDR3 DNA is TGTGCCAGCAGCTTGGAGGGGAACAGCACTGAAGCTTTCTTT.

The chain recombines TRBV5-1 with TRBJ1-1, with TRBD1 identical over 7 bases. The length of the CDR3 is 13 residues. The V and J ends lost 4 bases and 13 bases, in that order; junction bases with no gene match: 13. Germline CDR1 SGHRS, CDR2 YFSETQ. CDR3 protein: CASSSPDRVKVFF. The CDR3, as DNA: TGCGCCAGCAGCAGCCCTGACAGGGTGAAAGTTTTCTTT. Filled out from reference TRBV5-1 and TRBJ1-1, the complete variable domain reads KAGVTQTPRYLIKTRGQQVTLSCSPISGHRSVSWYQQTPGQGLQFLFEYFSETQRNKGNFPGRFSGRQFSNSRSEMNVSTLELGDSALYLCASSSPDRVKVFFGQGTRLTVV.

The genes are TRBV28 and TRBJ2-1; 8 nucleotides line up with TRBD2. Germline values: CDR1 MDHEN, CDR2 SYDVKM. The CDR3 consists of 16 residues. J lost 7 bases, V lost 3 bases, and 11 bases had no gene match. This CDR3 is CASSFSSGRKWNEQFF. The DNA of the CDR3 is TGTGCCAGCAGTTTTTCGAGCGGGAGAAAGTGGAATGAGCAGTTCTTC.

The rearrangement uses TRBV5-6 and TRBJ2-1; 8 nucleotides align to TRBD1. With V trimmed by 1 base and J by 1 base, 1 base remained unmatched. From germline, CDR1 is SGHDT and CDR2 YYEEEE. This CDR3 has 15 residues. The CDR3 protein is CASSLTGGSYNEQFF. In nucleotides, the CDR3 is TGTGCCAGCAGCTTGACAGGGGGTTCCTACAATGAGCAGTTCTTC.

The CDR3 here is CASSPVGARAFYEQYF. The CDR3 bases are TGTGCCAGCAGCCCGGTGGGGGCGCGGGCCTTCTACGAGCAGTACTTC. V usage is TRBV28 and J usage is TRBJ2-7; the D gene is possibly TRBD1 (6 bases). This CDR3 has 16 amino acids. Germline lookup yields CDR1 MDHEN and CDR2 SYDVKM. V lost 6 bases to trimming and J lost 3 bases, with 21 bases between them.

The chain is built from TRBV28 and TRBJ1-5, with 8 bases fitting TRBD1. V dropped 5 bases and J dropped 5; count of bases not matched to a gene: 8. CDR1 and CDR2 from the germline V gene are MDHEN and SYDVKM. This CDR3 contains 15 residues. The CDR3 is CASSRQGRLDQPQHF. CDR3 DNA sequence: TGTGCCAGCAGTCGACAGGGGAGGTTGGATCAGCCCCAGCATTTT.

The V gene is TRBV20-1, the J gene TRBJ1-5; no clear D gene. There are 11 residues in the CDR3. Germline V CDR1 and CDR2: DFQATT, SNEGSKA (reference sequence). V lost 3 bases and J lost 7, with 7 bases in between. This chain's CDR3 is CSASLGQPQHF. CDR3 in DNA: TGCAGTGCTAGCCTTGGCCAGCCCCAGCATTTT.

This clone was seen just once. The rearrangement joins TRBV28 to TRBJ1-2; possibly TRBD1 for D (6 bases). CDR3 length: 15 amino acids. V lost 6 bases to trimming and J lost 7 bases, with 21 bases between them. Germline V gene lookup returns CDR1 MDHEN and CDR2 SYDVKM. CDR3 nucleotides: TGTGCCAGCAGCCCTCTAAAAGCCACAGGGCTTGGCTACACCTTC. Translated, it gives CASSPLKATGLGYTF.

The V gene is TRBV11-2, the J gene TRBJ2-3; 13 bases fit TRBD2. There are 16 residues in the CDR3. V was clipped by 5 bases and J by 0 bases; unmatched bases: 2. Germline V CDR1 and CDR2: SGHAT, FQNNGV. CDR3 loop: CASSPLAGGSTDTQYF. DNA for the CDR3: TGTGCCAGCAGCCCACTAGCGGGAGGGAGCACAGATACGCAGTATTTT.

Only one count was recorded for this clone. The J gene is TRBJ2-7, the V gene TRBV27; 9 bases align to TRBD1. With 6 bases clipped from V and 2 bases from J, the junction kept 5 bases outside the gene matches. Germline CDR1 reads MNHEY; CDR2 reads SMNVEV (reference sequence). This CDR3 spans 14 amino acids. The CDR3 region is CASSVGTGTYEQYF. The DNA for the CDR3 is TGTGCCAGCAGCGTTGGGACAGGGACCTACGAGCAGTACTTC.

V usage is TRBV11-2 and J usage is TRBJ2-2, with TRBD2 matching 12 bases. V was clipped by 5 bases and J by 6 bases; unmatched bases: 4. Germline loops: CDR1 SGHAT, CDR2 FQNNGV. The CDR3 sequence is 15 residues long. The chain's CDR3 is CASSKLAGGPGELFF. Written as DNA, the CDR3 is TGTGCCAGCAGCAAGCTAGCGGGAGGGCCCGGGGAGCTGTTTTTT.

The V call is TRBV27, the J call TRBJ2-7, with D perhaps matching TRBD2 (6 bases). V dropped 7 bases and J dropped 2 bases, with 21 bases sitting between them. Germline lookup yields CDR1 MNHEY and CDR2 SMNVEV (reference sequence). The CDR3 is made up of 16 amino acids. CDR3 in DNA: TGTGCCAGCACCCAGGGAGCGGGCGCGCCCACCTACGAGCAGTACTTC. Translating gives CASTQGAGAPTYEQYF.

V and J are TRBV4-1 and TRBJ1-1, with a tentative D call TRBD1 (5 bases). Per germline, CDR1 MGHRA and CDR2 YSYEKL. This CDR3 comprises 15 residues. With 4 bases removed from V and 1 base from J, the gap between germline ends came to 13 bases. CDR3: CASSPHLQGNTEAFF. CDR3 in DNA: TGCGCCAGCAGCCCGCACCTTCAGGGGAACACTGAAGCTTTCTTT.

V and J are TRBV4-1 and TRBJ1-2, with TRBD1 identical over 8 bases. The CDR3 length is 17 residues. The V and J ends lost 4 bases and 8 bases, in that order; junction bases with no gene match: 18. Germline assignment: CDR1 MGHRA and CDR2 YSYEKL. The CDR3 reads CASSRFDGQGRSEGYTF. The CDR3 DNA reads as TGCGCCAGCAGCCGATTTGACGGACAGGGTAGATCGGAGGGCTACACCTTC.

The chain uses TRBV4-1 and TRBJ2-3, with D possibly being TRBD2 (5 bases). The CDR3 contains 15 residues. V was cut by 0 bases and J by 5 bases, with 12 bases left in between. Germline V gene data show CDR1 as MGHRA and CDR2 as YSYEKL. The CDR3 nucleotides are TGCGCCAGCAGCCAAGATCGGTGGGCGGGAGATACGCAGTATTTT. It translates to CASSQDRWAGDTQYF.

V gene TRBV7-9 combines with J gene TRBJ1-4; D uncertain. The CDR3 is 14 residues long. V was cut by 5 bases and J by 0 bases, with 7 bases left in between. The germline CDR1 and CDR2 sequences are SEHNR and FQNEAQ (reference sequence). The CDR3: CASSPSSTNEKLFF. The CDR3 nucleotides read TGTGCCAGCAGCCCCTCTTCAACTAATGAAAAACTGTTTTTT.